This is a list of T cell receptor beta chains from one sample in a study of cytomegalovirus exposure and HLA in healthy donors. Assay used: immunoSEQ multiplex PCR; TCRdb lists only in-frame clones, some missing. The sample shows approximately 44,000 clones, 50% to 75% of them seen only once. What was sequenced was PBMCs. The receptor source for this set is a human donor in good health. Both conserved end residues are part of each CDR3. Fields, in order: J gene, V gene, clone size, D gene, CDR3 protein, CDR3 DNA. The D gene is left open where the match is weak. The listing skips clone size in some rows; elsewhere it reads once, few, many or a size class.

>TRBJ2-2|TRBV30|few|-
CAWSVWGAGELFF
TGTGCCTGGAGTGTCTGGGGGGCCGGGGAGCTGTTTTTT
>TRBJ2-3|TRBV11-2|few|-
CASSAGFGADTQYF
TGTGCCAGCAGCGCAGGGTTTGGAGCAGATACGCAGTATTTT
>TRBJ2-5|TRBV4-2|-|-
CASSQGPGGGQETQYF
TGTGCCAGCAGCCAAGGGCCCGGGGGAGGACAAGAGACCCAGTACTTC
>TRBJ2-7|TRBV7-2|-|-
CASSLAAQGRNEQYF
TGTGCCAGCAGCTTAGCGGCCCAGGGGCGGAACGAGCAGTACTTC
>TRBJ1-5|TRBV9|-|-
CASSVGRDSNQPQHF
TGTGCCAGCAGCGTAGGCAGGGATAGCAATCAGCCCCAGCATTTT
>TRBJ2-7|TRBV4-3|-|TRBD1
CASSQAGTGPYEQYF
TGCGCCAGCAGCCAAGCCGGGACAGGGCCTTACGAGCAGTACTTC
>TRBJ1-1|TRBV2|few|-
CASSPEVNTEAFF
TGTGCCAGCAGTCCGGAGGTGAACACTGAAGCTTTCTTT
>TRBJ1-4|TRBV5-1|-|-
CASSLDLRVEKLFF
TGCGCCAGCAGCTTGGATCTCAGGGTTGAAAAACTGTTTTTT
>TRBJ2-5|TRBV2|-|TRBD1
CASDPQGDQETQYF
TGTGCCAGTGATCCTCAGGGGGATCAAGAGACCCAGTACTTC
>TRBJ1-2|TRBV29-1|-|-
CSVRGAGRDGYTF
TGCAGCGTCCGGGGGGCAGGGAGAGATGGCTACACCTTC
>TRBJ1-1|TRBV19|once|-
CASSIGSLRGTEAFF
TGTGCCAGTAGTATCGGATCACTTAGGGGCACTGAAGCTTTCTTT
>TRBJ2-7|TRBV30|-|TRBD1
CAWSGQGVQYF
TGTGCCTGGAGCGGGCAGGGGGTTCAGTACTTC
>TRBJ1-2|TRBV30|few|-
CAWSGLRNNYGYTF
TGTGCCTGGAGTGGGTTGAGGAACAACTATGGCTACACCTTC
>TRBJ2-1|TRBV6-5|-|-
CASRRRTDSHEQFF
TGTGCCAGCAGACGGAGGACGGACTCACATGAGCAGTTCTTC
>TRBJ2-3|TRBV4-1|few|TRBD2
CASSQAAGSDTQYF
TGCGCCAGCAGCCAAGCAGCGGGGTCAGATACGCAGTATTTT
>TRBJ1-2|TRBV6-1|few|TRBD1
CASSGYGDRGHNYGYTF
TGTGCCAGCAGTGGATACGGGGACAGGGGGCATAACTATGGCTACACCTTC
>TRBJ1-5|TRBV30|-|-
CAWSVQGNQPQHF
TGTGCCTGGAGTGTACAGGGCAATCAGCCCCAGCATTTT
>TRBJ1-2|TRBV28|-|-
CASSIRTADGYTF
TGTGCCAGCAGTATCCGGACAGCTGATGGCTACACCTTC
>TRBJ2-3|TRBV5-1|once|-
CASRGGPSTDTQYF
TGCGCCAGCAGGGGGGGACCCTCCACAGATACGCAGTATTTT
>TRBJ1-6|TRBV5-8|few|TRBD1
CASSATGTGFNSPLHF
TGTGCCAGCAGCGCCACAGGGACAGGTTTCAATTCACCCCTCCACTTT
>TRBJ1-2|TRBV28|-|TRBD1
CASSSLRTGQGYTF
TGTGCCAGCAGCTCCCTTAGGACAGGGCAGGGCTACACCTTC
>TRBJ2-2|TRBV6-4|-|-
CASKKRTNTGELFF
TGTGCCAGCAAGAAGCGGACGAACACCGGGGAGCTGTTTTTT
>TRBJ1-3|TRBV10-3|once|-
CAISESGLASGNTIYF
TGTGCCATCAGTGAGTCTGGACTAGCTTCTGGAAACACCATATATTTT
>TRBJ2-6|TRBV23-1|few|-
CASSQARDQTGANVLTF
TGCGCCAGCAGTCAAGCGAGGGATCAAACTGGGGCCAACGTCCTGACTTTC
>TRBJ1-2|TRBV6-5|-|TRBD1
CASRGTGTRGYTF
TGTGCCAGCAGGGGGACAGGAACCAGGGGCTACACCTTC
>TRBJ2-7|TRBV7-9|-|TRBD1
CASSAPGQRNF
TGTGCCAGCAGTGCACCGGGACAGCGGAACTTC
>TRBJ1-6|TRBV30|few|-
CAWSRTWSSYNSPLHF
TGTGCCTGGTCTAGGACATGGAGCTCCTATAATTCACCCCTCCACTTT
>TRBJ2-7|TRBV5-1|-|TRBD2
CAKTLPGTSDAYEQYF
TGCGCCAAGACTTTACCCGGGACTAGCGACGCCTACGAGCAGTACTTC
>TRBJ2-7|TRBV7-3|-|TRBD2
CASSLGTPGGEQYF
TGTGCCAGCAGCTTAGGGACCCCGGGGGGCGAGCAGTACTTC
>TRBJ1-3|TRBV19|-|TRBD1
CASYRTGGGNTIYF
TGTGCCAGTTACCGGACAGGCGGAGGAAACACCATATATTTT
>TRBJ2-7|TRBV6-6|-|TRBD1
CASRRQGAYEQYF
TGTGCCAGCAGGAGACAGGGGGCATACGAGCAGTACTTC
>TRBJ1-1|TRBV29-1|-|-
CSGRSSFMNTEAFF
TGCAGCGGTCGTTCCTCCTTTATGAACACTGAAGCTTTCTTT
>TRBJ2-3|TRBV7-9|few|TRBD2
CASSTGLAGGPGTDTQYF
TGTGCCAGCAGCACAGGACTAGCGGGGGGGCCCGGCACAGATACGCAGTATTTT
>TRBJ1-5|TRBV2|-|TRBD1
CASSPQGAQNQPQHF
TGTGCCAGCAGTCCCCAGGGGGCGCAGAATCAGCCCCAGCATTTT
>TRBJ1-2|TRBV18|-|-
CASSPVGEEYGYTF
TGTGCCAGCTCACCCGTGGGGGAGGAATATGGCTACACCTTC
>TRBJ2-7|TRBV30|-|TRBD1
CAWCVGGYVTYEQYF
TGTGCCTGGTGTGTAGGGGGCTACGTAACCTACGAGCAGTACTTC
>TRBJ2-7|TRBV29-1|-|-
CSVEVLTPGTSRFYEQYF
TGCAGCGTTGAAGTTTTAACCCCCGGGACAAGTAGATTCTACGAGCAGTACTTC
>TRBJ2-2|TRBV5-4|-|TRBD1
CASSLAEGQGAGGELFF
TGTGCCAGCAGCTTGGCCGAGGGACAGGGGGCGGGTGGGGAGCTGTTTTTT
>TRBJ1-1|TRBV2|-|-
CASRVQVNTEAFF
TGTGCCAGCAGGGTCCAGGTGAACACTGAAGCTTTCTTT
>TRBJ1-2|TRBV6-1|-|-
CASSEWGGLYGYTF
TGTGCCAGCAGTGAATGGGGGGGACTCTATGGCTACACCTTC
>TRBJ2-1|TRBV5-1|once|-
CASSSQDKNEQFF
TGCGCCAGCAGCTCACAGGATAAGAATGAGCAGTTCTTC
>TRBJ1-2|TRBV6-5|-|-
CASSTRELYGYTF
TGTGCCAGCAGCACCAGGGAACTCTATGGCTACACCTTC